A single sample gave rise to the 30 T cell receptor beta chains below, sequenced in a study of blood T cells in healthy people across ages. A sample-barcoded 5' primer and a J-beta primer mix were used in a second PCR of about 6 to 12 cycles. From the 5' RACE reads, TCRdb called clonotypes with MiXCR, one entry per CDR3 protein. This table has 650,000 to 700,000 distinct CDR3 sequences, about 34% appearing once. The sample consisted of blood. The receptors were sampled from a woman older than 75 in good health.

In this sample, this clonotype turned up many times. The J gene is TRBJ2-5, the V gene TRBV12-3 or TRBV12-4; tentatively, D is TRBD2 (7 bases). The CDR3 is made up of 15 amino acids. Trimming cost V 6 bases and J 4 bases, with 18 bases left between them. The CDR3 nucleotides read TGTGCCAGCAGCCCCTGGGGGGGGGCGGGAGAGACCCAGTACTTC. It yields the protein CASSPWGGAGETQYF.

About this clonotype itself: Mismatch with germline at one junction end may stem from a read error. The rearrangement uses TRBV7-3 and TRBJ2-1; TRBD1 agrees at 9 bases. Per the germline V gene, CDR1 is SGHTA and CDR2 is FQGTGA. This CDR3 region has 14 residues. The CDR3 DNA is TGTGCCAGCAGTACAGGGACAGGGCGAAATGAGCAGTTTTTC. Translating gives CASSTGTGRNEQFF. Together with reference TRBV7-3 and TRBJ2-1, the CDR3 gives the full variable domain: GAGVSQTPSNKVTEKGKYVELRCDPISGHTALYWYRQSLGQGPEFLIYFQGTGAADDSGLPNDRFFAVRPEGSVSTLKIQRTERGDSAVYLCASSTGTGRNEQFFGPGTRLTVL.

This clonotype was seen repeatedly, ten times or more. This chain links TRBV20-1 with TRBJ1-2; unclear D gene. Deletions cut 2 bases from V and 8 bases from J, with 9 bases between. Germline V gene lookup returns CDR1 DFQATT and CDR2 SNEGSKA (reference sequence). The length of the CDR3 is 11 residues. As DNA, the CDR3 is TGCAGTGCTAGACTCCGAGGCGGCTACACCTTC. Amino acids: CSARLRGGYTF.

The CDR3 spells CSAASGVSSYNEQFF. The CDR3 nucleotides are TGCAGTGCCGCTAGCGGGGTCAGCTCCTACAATGAGCAGTTCTTC. J is TRBJ2-1 and V is TRBV20-1; 9 bases match TRBD2. The CDR3 extends over 15 amino acids. The trim removed 6 bases at V and 0 bases at J, leaving 6 bases unmatched. Germline values: CDR1 DFQATT, CDR2 SNEGSKA (reference sequence).

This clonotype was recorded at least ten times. CDR3 protein: CASSGTGAGRETQYF. In nucleotides, the CDR3 is TGCGCCAGCAGCGGCACAGGGGCCGGAAGGGAGACCCAGTACTTC. The rearrangement joins TRBV5-1 to TRBJ2-5; TRBD1 matches at 7 bases. CDR3 size: 15 residues. The junction had 11 bases not matched to a gene; V was cut back by 4 bases and J by 5 bases. Germline CDR1 reads SGHRS; CDR2 reads YFSETQ.

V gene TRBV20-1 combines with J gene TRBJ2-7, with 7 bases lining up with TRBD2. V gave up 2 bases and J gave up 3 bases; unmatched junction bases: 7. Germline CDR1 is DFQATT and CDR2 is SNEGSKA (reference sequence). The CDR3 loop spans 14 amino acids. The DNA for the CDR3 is TGCAGTGCTAGAAGGGAGGGCAGGGACTACGAGCAGTACTTC. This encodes CSARREGRDYEQYF.

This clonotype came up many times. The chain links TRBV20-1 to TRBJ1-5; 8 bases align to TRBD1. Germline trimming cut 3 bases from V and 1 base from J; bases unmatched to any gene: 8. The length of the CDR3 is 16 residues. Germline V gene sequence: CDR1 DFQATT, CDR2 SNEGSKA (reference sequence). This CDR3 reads CSARDRVVGSNQPQHF. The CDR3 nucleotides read TGCAGTGCTAGGGACAGGGTAGTTGGGAGCAATCAGCCCCAGCATTTT.

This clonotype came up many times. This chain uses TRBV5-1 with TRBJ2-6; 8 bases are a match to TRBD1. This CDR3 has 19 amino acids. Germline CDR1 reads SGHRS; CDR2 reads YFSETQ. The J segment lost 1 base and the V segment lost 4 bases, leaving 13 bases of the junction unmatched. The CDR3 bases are TGCGCCAGCAGCGCCGCGGGGACAGGAACCTTTTCTGGGGCCAACGTCCTGACTTTC. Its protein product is CASSAAGTGTFSGANVLTF.

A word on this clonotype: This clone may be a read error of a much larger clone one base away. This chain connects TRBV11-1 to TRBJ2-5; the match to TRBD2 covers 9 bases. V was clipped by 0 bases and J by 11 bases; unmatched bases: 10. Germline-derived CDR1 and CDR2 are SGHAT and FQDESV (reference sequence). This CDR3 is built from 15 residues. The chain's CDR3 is CASSLASGGLNEQYF. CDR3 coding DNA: TGTGCCAGCAGCTTAGCCAGCGGGGGGCTCAATGAGCAGTACTTC.

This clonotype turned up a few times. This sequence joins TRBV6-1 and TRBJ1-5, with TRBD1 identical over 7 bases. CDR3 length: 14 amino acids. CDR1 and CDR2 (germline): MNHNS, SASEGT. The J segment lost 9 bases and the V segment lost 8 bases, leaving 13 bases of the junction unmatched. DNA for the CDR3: TGTGCCAGCGAAGGGGGCGTCCCGGGGGGGCCCCAGCATTTT. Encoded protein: CASEGGVPGGPQHF.

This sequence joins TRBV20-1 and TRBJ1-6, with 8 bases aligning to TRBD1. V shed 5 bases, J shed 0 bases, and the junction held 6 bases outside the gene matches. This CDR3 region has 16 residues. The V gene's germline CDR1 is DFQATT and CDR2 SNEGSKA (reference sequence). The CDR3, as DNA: TGCAGTGCTTTTCGGACAGGGAGCTCCTATAATTCACCCCTCCACTTT. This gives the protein CSAFRTGSSYNSPLHF.

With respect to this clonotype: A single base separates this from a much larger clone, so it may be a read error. CDR3 sequence: CASSREEGGPPRGQYF. CDR3 DNA sequence: TGTGCCAGCTCAAGGGAGGAGGGGGGACCACCACGAGGGCAGTACTTC. The V and J genes are TRBV18 and TRBJ2-7; possibly TRBD1 or TRBD2 for D (6 bases each). Germline V gene lookup returns CDR1 KGHSH and CDR2 LQKENI. Trimming shortened V by 5 bases and J by 9 bases, and 26 bases separated the two germline ends. CDR3 size: 16 residues.

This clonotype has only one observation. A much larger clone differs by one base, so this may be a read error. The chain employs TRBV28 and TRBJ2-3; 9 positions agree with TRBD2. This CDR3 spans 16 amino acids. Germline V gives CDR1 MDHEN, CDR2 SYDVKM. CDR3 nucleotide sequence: TGTGCCAGCAGTTCCATCGCTAGCGGGGAGACAGATACGCGGTATTTT. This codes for CASSSIASGETDTRYF.

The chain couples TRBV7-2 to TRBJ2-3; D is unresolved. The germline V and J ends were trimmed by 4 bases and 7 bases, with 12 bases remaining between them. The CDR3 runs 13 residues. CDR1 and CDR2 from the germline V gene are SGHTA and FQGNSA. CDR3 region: CASSSSAKNTQYF. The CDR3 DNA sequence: TGTGCCAGCAGCTCATCCGCTAAGAATACGCAGTATTTT. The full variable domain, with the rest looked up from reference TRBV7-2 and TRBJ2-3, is GAGVSQSPSNKVTEKGKDVELRCDPISGHTALYWYRQSLGQGLEFLIYFQGNSAPDKSGLPSDRFSAERTGGSVSTLTIQRTQQEDSAVYLCASSSSAKNTQYFGPGTRLTVL.

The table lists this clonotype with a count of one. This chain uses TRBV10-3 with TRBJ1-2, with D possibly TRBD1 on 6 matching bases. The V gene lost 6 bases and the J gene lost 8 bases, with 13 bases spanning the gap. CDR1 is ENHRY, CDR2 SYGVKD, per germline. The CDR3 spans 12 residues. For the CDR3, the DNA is TGTGCCATCAGAACAGGGTCGGGCGGCTACACCTTC. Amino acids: CAIRTGSGGYTF.

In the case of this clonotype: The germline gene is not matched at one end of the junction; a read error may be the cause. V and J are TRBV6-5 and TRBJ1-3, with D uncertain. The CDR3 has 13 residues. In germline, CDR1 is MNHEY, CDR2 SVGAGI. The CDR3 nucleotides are TGTGCCAGCACCTCCCCAACTGGAAACACCAGATATTTT. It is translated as CASTSPTGNTRYF.

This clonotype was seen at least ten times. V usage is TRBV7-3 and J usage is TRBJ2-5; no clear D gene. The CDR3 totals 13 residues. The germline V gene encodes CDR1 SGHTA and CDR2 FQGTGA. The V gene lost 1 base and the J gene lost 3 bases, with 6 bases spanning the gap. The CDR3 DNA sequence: TGTGCCAGCAGCTTAAGTGGCAAAGAGACCCAGTACTTC. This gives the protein CASSLSGKETQYF.

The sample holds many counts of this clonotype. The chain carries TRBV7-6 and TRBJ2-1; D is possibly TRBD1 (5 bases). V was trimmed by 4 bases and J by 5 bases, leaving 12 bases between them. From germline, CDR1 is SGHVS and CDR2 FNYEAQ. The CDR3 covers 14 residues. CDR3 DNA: TGTGCCAGCAGCTCCCCGGACAAAGACAATGAGCAGTTCTTC. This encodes CASSSPDKDNEQFF.

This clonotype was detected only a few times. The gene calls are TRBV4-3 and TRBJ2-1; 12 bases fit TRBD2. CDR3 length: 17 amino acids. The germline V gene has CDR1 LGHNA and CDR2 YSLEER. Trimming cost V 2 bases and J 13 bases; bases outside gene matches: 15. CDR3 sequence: CASSQNTRTSGERGQFF. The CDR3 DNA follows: TGCGCCAGCAGCCAAAATACTAGGACTAGCGGGGAGAGGGGCCAGTTCTTC.

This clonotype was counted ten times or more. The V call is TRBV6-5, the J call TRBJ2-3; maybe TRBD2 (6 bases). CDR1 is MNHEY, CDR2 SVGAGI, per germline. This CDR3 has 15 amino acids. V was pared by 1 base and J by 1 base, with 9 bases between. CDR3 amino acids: CASSYFASGTDTQYF. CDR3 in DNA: TGTGCCAGCAGTTACTTCGCTAGCGGCACAGATACGCAGTATTTT.

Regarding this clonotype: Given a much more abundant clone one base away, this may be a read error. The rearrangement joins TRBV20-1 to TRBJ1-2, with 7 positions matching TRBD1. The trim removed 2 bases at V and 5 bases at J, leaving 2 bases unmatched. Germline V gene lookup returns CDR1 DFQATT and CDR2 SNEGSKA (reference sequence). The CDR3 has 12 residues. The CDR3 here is CSARTGAYGYTF. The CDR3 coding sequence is TGCAGTGCTAGAACAGGGGCTTATGGCTACACCTTC.

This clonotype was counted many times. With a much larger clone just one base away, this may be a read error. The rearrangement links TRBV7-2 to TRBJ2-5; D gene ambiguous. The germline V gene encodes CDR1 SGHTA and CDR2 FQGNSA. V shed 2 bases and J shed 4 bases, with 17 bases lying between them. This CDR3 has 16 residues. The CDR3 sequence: CASSLPPRFPGETQYF. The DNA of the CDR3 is TGTGCCAGCAGCTTACCCCCCCGGTTCCCGGGAGAGACCCAGTACTTC.

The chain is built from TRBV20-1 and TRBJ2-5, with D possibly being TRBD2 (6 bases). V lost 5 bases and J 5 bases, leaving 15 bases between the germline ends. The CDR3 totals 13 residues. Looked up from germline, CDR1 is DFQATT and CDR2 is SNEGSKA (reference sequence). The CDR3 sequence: CSALTDGGETQYF. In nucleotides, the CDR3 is TGCAGTGCTCTGACAGATGGAGGGGAGACCCAGTACTTC.

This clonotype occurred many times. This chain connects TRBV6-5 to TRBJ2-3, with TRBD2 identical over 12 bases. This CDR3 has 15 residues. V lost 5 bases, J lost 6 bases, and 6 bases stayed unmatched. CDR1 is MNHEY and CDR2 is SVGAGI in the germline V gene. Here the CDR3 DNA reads TGTGCCAGCAGTAAACCTAGCGGGGGGGAGGATACGCAGTATTTT. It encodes CASSKPSGGEDTQYF.

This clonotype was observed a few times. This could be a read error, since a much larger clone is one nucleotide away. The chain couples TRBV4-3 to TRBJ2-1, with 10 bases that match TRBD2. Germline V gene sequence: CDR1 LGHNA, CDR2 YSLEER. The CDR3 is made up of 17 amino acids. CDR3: CAGSQAPSGGLYNEQFF. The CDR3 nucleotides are TGCGCCGGCAGCCAAGCCCCTAGCGGGGGTTTATACAATGAGCAGTTCTTC.

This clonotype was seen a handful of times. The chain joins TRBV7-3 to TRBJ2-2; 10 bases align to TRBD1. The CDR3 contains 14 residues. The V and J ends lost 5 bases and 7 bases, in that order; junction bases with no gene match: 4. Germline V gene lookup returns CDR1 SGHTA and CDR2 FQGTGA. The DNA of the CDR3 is TGTGCCAGCAGCCGACAGGGGGCCGGCGGGGAGCTGTTTTTT. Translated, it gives CASSRQGAGGELFF.

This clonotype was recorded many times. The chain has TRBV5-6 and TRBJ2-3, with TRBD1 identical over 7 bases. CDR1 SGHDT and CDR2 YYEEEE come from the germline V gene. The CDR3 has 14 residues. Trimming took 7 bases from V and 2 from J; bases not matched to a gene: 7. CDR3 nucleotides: TGTGCCAGCGGAAGACAGGGAAACACAGATACGCAGTATTTT. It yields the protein CASGRQGNTDTQYF.

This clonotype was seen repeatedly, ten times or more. CDR3 DNA: TGCAGTGTCCAGGGACAGGGAGGGACACCCCTCCACTTT. The encoded protein is CSVQGQGGTPLHF. The J gene is TRBJ1-6, the V gene TRBV20-1; 9 bases match TRBD1. The CDR3 extends over 13 amino acids. The germline gives CDR1 DFQATT, CDR2 SNEGSKA (reference sequence). V lost 7 bases and J lost 11; bases outside the gene matches: 9.

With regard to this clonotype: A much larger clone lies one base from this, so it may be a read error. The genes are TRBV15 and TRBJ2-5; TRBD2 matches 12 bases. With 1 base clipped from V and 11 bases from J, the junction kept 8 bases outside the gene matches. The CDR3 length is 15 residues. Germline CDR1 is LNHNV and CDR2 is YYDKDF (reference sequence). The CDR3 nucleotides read TGTGCCACCAGCAGAGGGACTAGCGGGGTTAATGAGCAGTACTTC. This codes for CATSRGTSGVNEQYF.

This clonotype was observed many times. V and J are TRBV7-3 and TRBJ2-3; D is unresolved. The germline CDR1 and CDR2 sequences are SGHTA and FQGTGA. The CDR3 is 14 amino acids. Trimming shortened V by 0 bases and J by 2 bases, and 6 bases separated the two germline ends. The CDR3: CASSLTQFTDTQYF. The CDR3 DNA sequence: TGTGCCAGCAGCTTAACCCAGTTCACAGATACGCAGTATTTT. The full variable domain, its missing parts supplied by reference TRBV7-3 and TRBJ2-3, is GAGVSQTPSNKVTEKGKYVELRCDPISGHTALYWYRQSLGQGPEFLIYFQGTGAADDSGLPNDRFFAVRPEGSVSTLKIQRTERGDSAVYLCASSLTQFTDTQYFGPGTRLTVL.